The 11 T cell receptor beta chains given below trace back to one sample, sequenced in a study of shared clonotypes between healthy human individuals. TCRdb's copy holds only in-frame clones and misses some; the assay was immunoSEQ multiplex PCR. The profile shows 640,000 or so clones, 72% of them singletons. The sample was memory CD4+ T cells sorted from blood. The sample's subset: CD45RA-negative fraction. These receptors came from a woman aged 25 to 45 in good health.

A word on this clone: Different DNA sequences within this sample yield the same CDR3. The chain is built from TRBV5-1 and TRBJ1-2; possibly TRBD1 for D (6 bases). Germline V gene sequence: CDR1 SGHRS, CDR2 YFSETQ. There are 13 residues in the CDR3. V lost 0 bases and J lost 4, with 7 bases in between. CDR3 bases: TGCGCCAGCAGCTTGGGGACAGCCTATGGCTACACCTTC. It codes for CASSLGTAYGYTF.

The chain employs TRBV7-9 and TRBJ1-1, with D perhaps TRBD1 (5 bases). Trimming left V 1 base short and J 1 base short, with 10 bases between. Germline CDR1 reads SEHNR; CDR2 reads FQNEAQ (reference sequence). This CDR3 region has 15 residues. CDR3 sequence: CASSLGNRGNTEAFF. CDR3 DNA sequence: TGTGCCAGCAGCTTAGGGAATAGGGGGAACACTGAAGCTTTCTTT. Combining the CDR3 with reference TRBV7-9 and TRBJ1-1 gives the whole variable domain DTGVSQNPRHKITKRGQNVTFRCDPISEHNRLYWYRQTLGQGPEFLTYFQNEAQLEKSRLLSDRFSAERPKGSFSTLEIQRTEQGDSAMYLCASSLGNRGNTEAFFGQGTRLTVV.

The rearrangement uses TRBV27 and TRBJ2-7, with TRBD2 identical over 11 bases. In germline, CDR1 is MNHEY, CDR2 SMNVEV (reference sequence). The CDR3 loop spans 17 amino acids. The V gene end was trimmed by 2 bases and the J gene end by 0 bases; junction bases not matched to a gene: 6. CDR3 in DNA: TGTGCCAGCAGTTTAAAGGGGGGACTAGCGGACTCCTACGAGCAGTACTTC. It translates to CASSLKGGLADSYEQYF.

Comments on this clone: Within the sample, other DNA sequences also encode this same CDR3. This chain joins TRBV7-9 and TRBJ2-3, with TRBD2 identical over 9 bases. Germline loops: CDR1 SEHNR, CDR2 FQNEAQ (reference sequence). The trim removed 1 base at V and 0 bases at J, leaving 2 bases unmatched. The CDR3 length is 16 residues. CDR3: CASSLGLAASTDTQYF. DNA of the CDR3: TGTGCCAGCAGCTTAGGACTAGCGGCAAGCACAGATACGCAGTATTTT.

The chain joins TRBV7-9 to TRBJ2-1; D is possibly TRBD2 (5 bases). Germline loops: CDR1 SEHNR, CDR2 FQNEAQ (reference sequence). V lost 2 bases and J 9 bases, leaving 11 bases between the germline ends. The CDR3 contains 13 residues. CDR3 residues: CASSLRVAREQFF. The DNA of the CDR3 is TGTGCCAGCAGCTTAAGAGTAGCGCGTGAGCAGTTCTTC.

The chain's CDR3 is CASAFSTYNGDTQYF. The CDR3 bases are TGTGCCAGCGCCTTTTCTACTTACAACGGAGATACGCAGTATTTT. V gene TRBV2 combines with J gene TRBJ2-3; D uncertain. Trimming stripped 8 bases from V and 5 bases from J, with 20 bases between. The CDR3 is 15 residues long. Germline CDR1 reads SNHLY; CDR2 reads FYNNEI.

This clone showed up just once. The chain recombines TRBV7-6 with TRBJ2-1; D unclear. V lost 1 base and J 3 bases, leaving 10 bases between the germline ends. Germline values: CDR1 SGHVS, CDR2 FNYEAQ. The CDR3 sequence is 15 residues long. CDR3 bases: TGTGCCAGCAGCTTAGGCACGAGCAACTACAATGAGCAGTTCTTC. Amino acid sequence: CASSLGTSNYNEQFF.

This clone has a single count. The rearrangement links TRBV27 to TRBJ2-7; 13 bases line up with TRBD2. Looked up from germline, CDR1 is MNHEY and CDR2 is SMNVEV (reference sequence). V dropped 5 bases and J dropped 1; count of bases not matched to a gene: 8. The CDR3 length is 17 residues. The chain's CDR3 is CASSQGLAGAGSYEQYF. The CDR3 DNA sequence: TGTGCCAGCAGTCAAGGACTAGCGGGAGCGGGGTCCTACGAGCAGTACTTC.

V usage is TRBV18 and J usage is TRBJ2-6, with unresolved D. V lost 3 bases and J 0 bases, leaving 15 bases between the germline ends. CDR1 KGHSH and CDR2 LQKENI come from the germline V gene. This CDR3 has 18 amino acids. CDR3 sequence reads: CASSPLRWEVSGANVLTF. Written as DNA, the CDR3 is TGTGCCAGCTCACCTTTAAGGTGGGAAGTCTCTGGGGCCAACGTCCTGACTTTC. Full variable domain (rest looked up from reference TRBV18 and TRBJ2-6): NAGVMQNPRHLVRRRGQEARLRCSPMKGHSHVYWYRQLPEEGLKFMVYLQKENIIDESGMPKERFSAEFPKEGPSILRIQQVVRGDSAAYFCASSPLRWEVSGANVLTFGAGSRLTVL.

The V and J genes are TRBV2 and TRBJ2-1; D is unclear. V lost 6 bases and J 2 bases, leaving 8 bases between the germline ends. Per the germline V gene, CDR1 is SNHLY and CDR2 is FYNNEI. The CDR3 extends over 13 amino acids. This chain's CDR3 is CASRATTYNEQFF. DNA of the CDR3: TGTGCCAGCAGGGCAACCACCTACAATGAGCAGTTCTTC.

V usage is TRBV5-1 and J usage is TRBJ1-1; D may be TRBD1 (5 bases). The CDR3 loop spans 16 amino acids. CDR1 and CDR2 (germline): SGHRS, YFSETQ. The germline V and J ends were trimmed by 4 bases and 0 bases, with 16 bases remaining between them. The CDR3 DNA follows: TGCGCCAGCAGCACCCAACCCGGGGACGTGAACACTGAAGCTTTCTTT. The encoded protein is CASSTQPGDVNTEAFF.